This TCR beta chain emerged from a study of technical replicates of blood from four donors. Assay: immunoSEQ multiplex PCR; the TCRdb copy retains only in-frame clones and omits some. Of approximately 79,000 clones listed, approximately 96% are singletons. The CDR3 has 13 residues. V shed 6 bases, J shed 10 bases, and the junction held 15 bases outside the gene matches. Germline-derived CDR1 and CDR2 are SQVTM and ANQGSEA. This sequence was found in a human donor in good health. Sequences were obtained from T cells isolated from PBMCs. The J gene is TRBJ2-7, the V gene TRBV29-1, with TRBD1 identical over 7 bases. CDR3 region: CSVRYPGQPHQYF. CDR3 bases: TGCAGCGTCCGATACCCGGGACAGCCGCATCAGTACTTC.